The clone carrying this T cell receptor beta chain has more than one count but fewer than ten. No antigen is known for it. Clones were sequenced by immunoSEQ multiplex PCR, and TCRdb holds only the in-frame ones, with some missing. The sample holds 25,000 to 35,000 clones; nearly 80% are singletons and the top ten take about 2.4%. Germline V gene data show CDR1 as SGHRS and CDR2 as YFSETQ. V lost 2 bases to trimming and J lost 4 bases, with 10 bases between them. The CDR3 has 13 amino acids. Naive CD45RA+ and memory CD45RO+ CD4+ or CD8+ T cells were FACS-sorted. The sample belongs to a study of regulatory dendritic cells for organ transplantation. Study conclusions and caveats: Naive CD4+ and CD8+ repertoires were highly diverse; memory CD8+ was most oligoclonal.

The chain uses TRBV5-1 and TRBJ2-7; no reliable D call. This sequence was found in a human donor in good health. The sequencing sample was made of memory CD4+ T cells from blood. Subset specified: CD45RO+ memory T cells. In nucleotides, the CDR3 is TGCGCCAGCAGCTTAAGTTTCCCTTACGAGCAGTACTTC. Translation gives CASSLSFPYEQYF.